This is a list of T cell receptor beta chains from one sample in a study of T cell repertoires in cytomegalovirus infection. MiXCR, applied by TCRdb to the reads, yields one record per CDR3 protein. Of 60,000 to 75,000 distinct CDR3 sequences in the sample, about 30% were seen once. Their specific antigens are unknown. The source was CD8+ T cells from cultured PBMCs, collected from culture after CMV antigen stimulation. These receptors were collected from a human donor in good health (CMV status not recorded). Some clones in this sample may be carry-over from other donors' samples. Both conserved end residues are part of each CDR3. A D gene is named only where the DNA matches it firmly. The size of a clone is reported for some rows only, either as once, few or many, or as a class for expanded clones.

J gene | CDR3 length | D gene | clone size | V gene | CDR3 protein | CDR3 DNA
TRBJ2-5 | 13 | NA | NA | TRBV27 | CASSSQGQETQYF | TGTGCCAGCAGTTCACAGGGACAAGAGACCCAGTACTTC
TRBJ2-5 | 13 | NA | once | TRBV7-6 | CASNRDLRETQYF | TGTGCCAGCAACCGGGACCTCAGAGAGACCCAGTACTTC
TRBJ1-1 | 12 | TRBD1 | few | TRBV6-6 | CASSSDRVKAFF | TGTGCCAGCAGTTCCGACAGGGTGAAAGCTTTCTTT
TRBJ2-2 | 14 | NA | NA | TRBV9 | CASSVGVGTGELFF | TGTGCCAGCAGCGTAGGGGTCGGCACCGGGGAGCTGTTTTTT
TRBJ2-1 | 16 | TRBD2 | few | TRBV12-3/TRBV12-4 | CASSLRRGRPNNEQFF | TGTGCCAGCAGTTTACGGCGCGGGAGGCCCAACAATGAGCAGTTCTTC
TRBJ2-1 | 13 | TRBD2 | NA | TRBV30 | CAWLTSASNEQFF | TGTGCCTGGTTGACTAGCGCGAGCAATGAGCAGTTCTTC
TRBJ1-6 | 14 | TRBD1 | few | TRBV12-3/TRBV12-4 | CASTLTGVNSPLHF | TGTGCCAGCACCCTAACAGGGGTTAATTCACCCCTCCACTTT
TRBJ1-1 | 15 | NA | many | TRBV7-9 | CASSATGGANTEAFF | TGTGCCAGCAGCGCGACGGGGGGGGCAAACACTGAAGCTTTCTTT
TRBJ2-1 | 16 | NA | NA | TRBV6-4 | CASSEWGSPRGNEQFF | TGTGCCAGCAGTGAGTGGGGATCTCCCCGAGGGAATGAGCAGTTCTTC
TRBJ1-1 | 17 | TRBD1 | few | TRBV18 | CASSPLRDRAGGTEAFF | TGTGCCAGCTCACCACTGCGGGACAGGGCGGGGGGCACTGAAGCTTTCTTT